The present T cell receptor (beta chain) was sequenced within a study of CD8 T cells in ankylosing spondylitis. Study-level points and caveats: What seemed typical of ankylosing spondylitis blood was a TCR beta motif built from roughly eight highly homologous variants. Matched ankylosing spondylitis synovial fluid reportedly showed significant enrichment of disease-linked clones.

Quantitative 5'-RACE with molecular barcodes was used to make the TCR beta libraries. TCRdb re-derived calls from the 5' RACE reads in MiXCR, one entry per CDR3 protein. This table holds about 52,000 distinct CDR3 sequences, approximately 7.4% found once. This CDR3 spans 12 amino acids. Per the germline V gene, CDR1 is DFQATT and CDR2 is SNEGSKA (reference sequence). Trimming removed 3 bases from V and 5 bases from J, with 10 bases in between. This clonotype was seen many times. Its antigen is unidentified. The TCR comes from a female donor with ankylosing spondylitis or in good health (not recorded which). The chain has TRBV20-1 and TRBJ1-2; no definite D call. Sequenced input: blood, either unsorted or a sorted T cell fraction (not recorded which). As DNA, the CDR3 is TGCAGTGCTAGCAGTCAGACGTATGGCTACACCTTC. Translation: CSASSQTYGYTF.